The 18 T cell receptor beta chains below come from one sample, sequenced in a study of human thymus T cells (dated by TCRdb to 2018 to 2021). The protocol used for the library was the immunoSEQ multiplex PCR assay. Sourced from immuneACCESS, this table was stored by TCRdb with only in-frame sequences that have V and J called. A share of the clones is absent; for the studies checked, an unresolved V gene accounts for under half, and the remainder has no known explanation. This sample is represented by about 46,000 clones; just under 95% of them were singletons. The ten biggest clones cover approximately 0.16% of the sample. Sequenced sample: blood. These receptors were taken from a girl less than two years old with a congenital heart defect but otherwise immunologically healthy.

V and J are TRBV7-2 and TRBJ2-7, with 7 bases aligning to TRBD2. In germline, CDR1 is SGHTA, CDR2 FQGNSA. CDR3 length: 14 residues. The trim removed 4 bases at V and 0 bases at J, leaving 3 bases unmatched. CDR3 nucleotides: TGTGCCAGCAGCTACCGGGACTACTCCTACGAGCAGTACTTC. The encoded protein is CASSYRDYSYEQYF.

The chain is built from TRBV5-4 and TRBJ1-3; D remains unclear. V gave up 0 bases and J gave up 3 bases, with 1 base separating them. The germline CDR1 and CDR2 sequences are SGHNT and YYREEE (reference sequence). The CDR3 length is 12 residues. CDR3 in DNA: TGTGCCAGCAGCTTGGGTGGAAACACCATATATTTT. Its translation: CASSLGGNTIYF.

V usage is TRBV18 and J usage is TRBJ1-5; 8 nucleotides match TRBD1. V lost 2 bases and J lost 7; bases outside the gene matches: 4. The germline V gene encodes CDR1 KGHSH and CDR2 LQKENI. The CDR3 length is 14 residues. The chain's CDR3 is CASSPVTGVQPQHF. In nucleotides, the CDR3 is TGTGCCAGCTCACCAGTGACAGGGGTACAGCCCCAGCATTTT.

CDR3 in DNA: TGTGCCATCAGAGGGACAGGGGGCGCTGGGGCCAACGTCCTGACTTTC. Translation: CAIRGTGGAGANVLTF. The chain carries TRBV10-3 and TRBJ2-6; TRBD1 agrees at 12 bases. The CDR3 sequence is 16 residues long. J was trimmed by 2 bases and V by 6 bases; bases with no gene match: 2. Germline V gene data show CDR1 as ENHRY and CDR2 as SYGVKD.

The chain combines TRBV4-2 with TRBJ2-1, with 7 nucleotides matching TRBD2. Germline-derived CDR1 and CDR2 are LGHNA and YNFKEQ. The J segment lost 3 bases and the V segment lost 6 bases, leaving 2 bases of the junction unmatched. This CDR3 comprises 13 residues. CDR3 sequence: CASSSGGYNEQFF. The DNA of the CDR3 is TGTGCCAGCAGTTCGGGGGGCTACAATGAGCAGTTCTTC.

J is TRBJ2-3 and V is TRBV18; 7 positions match TRBD2. The CDR3 consists of 17 residues. Germline CDR1 is KGHSH and CDR2 is LQKENI. V gave up 3 bases and J gave up 0 bases; unmatched junction bases: 9. The chain's CDR3 is CASSPDPGLPSTDTQYF. CDR3 DNA: TGTGCCAGCTCACCGGACCCGGGACTACCCAGCACAGATACGCAGTATTTT.

This rearrangement joins TRBV23-1 to TRBJ2-5, with 11 bases identical to TRBD2. TRBV23-1 is an open reading frame, and its role is uncertain. With 0 bases clipped from V and 4 bases from J, the junction kept 22 bases outside the gene matches. The CDR3 is made up of 22 amino acids. In DNA, the CDR3 is TGCGCCAGCAGTCAATCCCTTAGGACACCGAAAAGTAGCGGGAGGGCCCGAGAGACCCAGTACTTC. It codes for CASSQSLRTPKSSGRARETQYF.

In this sample, this clone turned up once. V usage is TRBV2 and J usage is TRBJ2-5; a possible D gene is TRBD2 (5 bases). The CDR3 is 12 residues long. V was trimmed by 6 bases and J by 4 bases, leaving 9 bases between them. Per the germline V gene, CDR1 is SNHLY and CDR2 is FYNNEI. CDR3 nucleotide sequence: TGTGCCAGCAGAAGGGAGTTAGAGACCCAGTACTTC. It is translated as CASRRELETQYF.

This chain joins TRBV19 and TRBJ1-2, with 8 positions matching TRBD1. J gave up 3 bases and V 4 bases, and 7 bases lay outside the gene matches. Germline V gives CDR1 LNHDA, CDR2 SQIVND (reference sequence). The CDR3 consists of 15 residues. In DNA form, the CDR3 reads TGTGCCAGTAGTACCCCGGACAGGGTACACTATGGCTACACCTTC. Protein product: CASSTPDRVHYGYTF.

V usage is TRBV4-3 and J usage is TRBJ2-1, with 12 bases that match TRBD2. The CDR3 is made up of 17 amino acids. With V trimmed by 4 bases and J by 9 bases, 13 bases remained unmatched. Germline V CDR1 and CDR2: LGHNA, YSLEER. CDR3 in DNA: TGCGCCAGCAGCCGGAGCCTAGCGGGAGGGGATCGGGGTGAGCAGTTCTTC. Its translation: CASSRSLAGGDRGEQFF.

The V call is TRBV10-3, the J call TRBJ1-5, with 9 bases fitting TRBD1. The CDR3 extends over 13 amino acids. In germline, CDR1 is ENHRY, CDR2 SYGVKD. Trimming at V came to 11 bases and at J to 1 base, leaving 3 bases not matched to a gene. This chain's CDR3 is CAVGQGSNQPQHF. As DNA, the CDR3 is TGTGCCGTGGGACAGGGAAGCAATCAGCCCCAGCATTTT.

The genes are TRBV7-9 and TRBJ2-3, with 7 nucleotides matching TRBD2. This CDR3 region has 15 residues. Germline trimming cut 2 bases from V and 3 bases from J; bases unmatched to any gene: 5. Germline-derived CDR1 and CDR2 are SEHNR and FQNEAQ (reference sequence). For the CDR3, the DNA is TGTGCCAGCAGCTTAAGTTTCGGGGGGACAGATACGCAGTATTTT. It codes for CASSLSFGGTDTQYF. The complete variable domain, with remaining parts taken from reference TRBV7-9 and TRBJ2-3, reads DTGVSQNPRHKITKRGQNVTFRCDPISEHNRLYWYRQTLGQGPEFLTYFQNEAQLEKSRLLSDRFSAERPKGSFSTLEIQRTEQGDSAMYLCASSLSFGGTDTQYFGPGTRLTVL.

The gene calls are TRBV19 and TRBJ2-3; 12 bases line up with TRBD2. Trimming cost V 3 bases and J 4 bases; bases outside gene matches: 8. The CDR3 loop spans 17 amino acids. Germline CDR1 is LNHDA and CDR2 is SQIVND (reference sequence). CDR3: CASSIRLTSGSADTQYF. For the CDR3, the DNA is TGTGCCAGTAGTATCCGGTTGACTAGCGGGAGTGCAGATACGCAGTATTTT.

The rearrangement links TRBV18 to TRBJ2-1; TRBD2 aligns across 7 bases. This CDR3 contains 15 residues. With 2 bases clipped from V and 4 bases from J, the junction kept 5 bases outside the gene matches. Germline V lookup: CDR1 KGHSH, CDR2 LQKENI. The CDR3 DNA reads TGTGCCAGCTCACCAGGGGCGGGAGATTACAATGAGCAGTTCTTC. It encodes CASSPGAGDYNEQFF.

CDR3: CASSAGRGLGEQFF. The CDR3 bases are TGTGCCAGCAGTGCCGGCCGGGGCCTTGGTGAGCAGTTCTTC. The chain links TRBV6-4 to TRBJ2-1; D is possibly TRBD1 or TRBD2 (5 bases each). Germline V CDR1 and CDR2: MRHNA, SNTAGT. The CDR3 spans 14 residues. The germline V and J ends were trimmed by 4 bases and 9 bases, with 16 bases remaining between them.

The DNA of the CDR3 is TGTGCCAGCAGCTCCCGGGATATGGAAAAACTGTTTTTT. Amino acid sequence: CASSSRDMEKLFF. The chain combines TRBV5-6 with TRBJ1-4, with D unresolved. Trimming cost V 3 bases and J 8 bases, with 11 bases left between them. There are 13 residues in the CDR3. CDR1 SGHDT and CDR2 YYEEEE come from the germline V gene.

This chain uses TRBV5-1 with TRBJ1-4; D remains ambiguous. This CDR3 spans 14 amino acids. V shed 2 bases and J shed 8 bases, with 13 bases lying between them. Germline CDR1 and CDR2: SGHRS and YFSETQ. Written as DNA, the CDR3 is TGCGCCAGCAGCTTTGCCGGGCCGCGGGAAAAACTGTTTTTT. The encoded protein is CASSFAGPREKLFF.

V usage is TRBV20-1 and J usage is TRBJ2-3, with D hard to call. Germline V gives CDR1 DFQATT, CDR2 SNEGSKA (reference sequence). The CDR3 totals 10 residues. V lost 2 bases and J lost 3, with 0 bases in between. CDR3 sequence: CSARTDTQYF. CDR3 bases: TGCAGTGCTAGAACAGATACGCAGTATTTT.